This T cell receptor (beta chain) was captured in a study of OX40 agonist ivuxolimab in advanced cancers. Study overall: Three partial responders included one hepatocellular carcinoma patient and two cutaneous melanoma patients.

The repertoire was sequenced with immunoSEQ multiplex PCR; TCRdb's copy has only in-frame clones and lacks some. Seen here are about 68,000 clones, around 88% observed once, and the top ten hold about 6.9%. The clonotype originates from an adult with an advanced solid tumor such as melanoma, head and neck, liver or kidney cancer. The sample in question was CD4+ or CD8+ T cells sorted from blood, obtained in a trial of the OX40 agonist ivuxolimab.

CDR3 coding DNA: TGCGCCAGCAGCCAAGGTCTTTCGGGCGGCGAGCAGTACTTC. Its protein is CASSQGLSGGEQYF. The chain joins TRBV4-3 to TRBJ2-7; D not resolved. The germline V gene encodes CDR1 LGHNA and CDR2 YSLEER. The ends were cut back, 1 base at V and 6 bases at J, with 13 bases in the middle. The CDR3 totals 14 residues.